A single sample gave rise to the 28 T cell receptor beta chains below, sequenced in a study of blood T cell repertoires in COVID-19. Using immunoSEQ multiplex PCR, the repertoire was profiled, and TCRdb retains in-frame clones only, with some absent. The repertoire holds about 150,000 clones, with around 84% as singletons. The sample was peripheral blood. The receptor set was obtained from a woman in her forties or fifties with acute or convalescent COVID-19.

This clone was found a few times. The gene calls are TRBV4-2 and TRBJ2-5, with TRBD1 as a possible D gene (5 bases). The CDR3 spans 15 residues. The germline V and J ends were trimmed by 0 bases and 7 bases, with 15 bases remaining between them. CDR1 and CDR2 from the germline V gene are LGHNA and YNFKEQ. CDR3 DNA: TGTGCCAGCAGCCAAGACGGCGCAGGGCTGGGGACCCAGTACTTC. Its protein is CASSQDGAGLGTQYF.

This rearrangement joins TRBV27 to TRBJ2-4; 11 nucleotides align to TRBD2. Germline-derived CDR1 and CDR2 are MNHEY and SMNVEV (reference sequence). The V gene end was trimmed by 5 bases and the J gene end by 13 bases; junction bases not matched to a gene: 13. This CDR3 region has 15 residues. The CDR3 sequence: CASSARGGSGGAQYF. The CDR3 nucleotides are TGTGCCAGCAGTGCGCGGGGTGGTAGCGGGGGGGCCCAGTACTTC.

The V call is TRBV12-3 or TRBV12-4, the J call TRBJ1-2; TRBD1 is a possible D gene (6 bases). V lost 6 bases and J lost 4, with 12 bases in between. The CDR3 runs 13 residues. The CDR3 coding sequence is TGTGCCAGCAGCTACCAGGGGTCCTATGGCTACACCTTC. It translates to CASSYQGSYGYTF.

CDR3 DNA: TGCGCCAGCAGCCAAAACAGGGAGCAGCCCCAGCATTTT. Residues: CASSQNREQPQHF. The V call is TRBV4-3, the J call TRBJ1-5; D perhaps matches TRBD1 (6 bases). CDR3 length: 13 amino acids. V lost 2 bases, J lost 7 bases, and 9 bases lay in between. The germline V gene encodes CDR1 LGHNA and CDR2 YSLEER.

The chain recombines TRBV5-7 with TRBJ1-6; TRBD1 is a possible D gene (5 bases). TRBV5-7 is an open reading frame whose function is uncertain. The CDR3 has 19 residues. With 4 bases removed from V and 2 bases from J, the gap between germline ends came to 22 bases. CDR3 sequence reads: CASSPRDLNKRAYNSPLHF. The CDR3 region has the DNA TGTGCCAGCAGCCCCCGGGACTTAAATAAACGCGCCTATAATTCACCCCTCCACTTT.

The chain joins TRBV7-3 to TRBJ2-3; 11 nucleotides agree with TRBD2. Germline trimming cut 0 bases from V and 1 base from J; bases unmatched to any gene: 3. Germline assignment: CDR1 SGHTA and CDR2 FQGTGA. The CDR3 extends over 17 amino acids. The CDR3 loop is CASSLTLTSGGTDTQYF. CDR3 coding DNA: TGTGCCAGCAGCTTAACGTTGACTAGCGGGGGCACAGATACGCAGTATTTT.

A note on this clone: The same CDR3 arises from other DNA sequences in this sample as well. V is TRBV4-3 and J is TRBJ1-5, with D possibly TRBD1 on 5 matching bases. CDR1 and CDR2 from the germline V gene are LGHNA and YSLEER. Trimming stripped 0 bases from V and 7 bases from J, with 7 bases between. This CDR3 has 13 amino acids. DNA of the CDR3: TGCGCCAGCAGCCAAGATCGGGGGCAGCCCCAGCATTTT. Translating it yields CASSQDRGQPQHF.

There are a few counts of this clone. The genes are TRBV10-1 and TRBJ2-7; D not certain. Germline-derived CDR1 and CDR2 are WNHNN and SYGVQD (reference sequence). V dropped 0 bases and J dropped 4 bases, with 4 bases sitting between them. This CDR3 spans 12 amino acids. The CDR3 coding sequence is TGCGCCAGCAGTGAGTCGACATACGAGCAGTACTTC. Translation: CASSESTYEQYF.

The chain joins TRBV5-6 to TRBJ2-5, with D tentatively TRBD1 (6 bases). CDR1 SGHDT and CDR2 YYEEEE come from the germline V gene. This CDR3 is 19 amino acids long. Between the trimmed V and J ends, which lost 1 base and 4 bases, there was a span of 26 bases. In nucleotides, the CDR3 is TGTGCCAGCAGCTTGCCAGGGGACCCAGCTGAAGCCCTGGGAGAGACCCAGTACTTC. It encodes CASSLPGDPAEALGETQYF.

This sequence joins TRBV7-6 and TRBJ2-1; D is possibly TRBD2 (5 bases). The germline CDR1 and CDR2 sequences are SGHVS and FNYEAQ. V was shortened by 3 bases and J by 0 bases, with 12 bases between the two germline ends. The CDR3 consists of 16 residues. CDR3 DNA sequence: TGTGCCAGCAGCTTGGGGAGAGAACCCTCCTACAATGAGCAGTTCTTC. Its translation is CASSLGREPSYNEQFF.

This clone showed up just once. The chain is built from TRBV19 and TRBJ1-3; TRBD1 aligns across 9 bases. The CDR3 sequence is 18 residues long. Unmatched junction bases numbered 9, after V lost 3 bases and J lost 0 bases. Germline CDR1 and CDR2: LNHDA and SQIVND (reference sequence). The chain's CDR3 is CASSMNGQGLYSGNTIYF. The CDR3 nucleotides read TGTGCCAGTAGTATGAACGGACAGGGGTTGTACTCTGGAAACACCATATATTTT.

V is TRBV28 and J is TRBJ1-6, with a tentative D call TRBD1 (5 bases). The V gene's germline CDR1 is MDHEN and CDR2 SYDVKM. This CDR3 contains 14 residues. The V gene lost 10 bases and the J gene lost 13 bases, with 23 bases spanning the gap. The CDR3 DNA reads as TGTGCCACCACGAGTGGCGGGGGGTGGATGCCCCTCCACTTT. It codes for CATTSGGGWMPLHF.

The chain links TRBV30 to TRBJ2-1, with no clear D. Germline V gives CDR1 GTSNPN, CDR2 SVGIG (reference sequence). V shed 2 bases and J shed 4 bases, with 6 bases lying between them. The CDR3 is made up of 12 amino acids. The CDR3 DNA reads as TGTGCCTGGAGTCTCACATACAATGAGCAGTTCTTC. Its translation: CAWSLTYNEQFF.

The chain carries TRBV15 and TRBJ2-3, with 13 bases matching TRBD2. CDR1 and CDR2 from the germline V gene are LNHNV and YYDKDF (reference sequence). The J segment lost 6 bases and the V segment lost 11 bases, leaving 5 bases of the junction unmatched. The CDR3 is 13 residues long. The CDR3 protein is CAAGTSGEDTQYF. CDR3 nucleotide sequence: TGTGCCGCCGGGACTAGCGGGGAGGATACGCAGTATTTT.

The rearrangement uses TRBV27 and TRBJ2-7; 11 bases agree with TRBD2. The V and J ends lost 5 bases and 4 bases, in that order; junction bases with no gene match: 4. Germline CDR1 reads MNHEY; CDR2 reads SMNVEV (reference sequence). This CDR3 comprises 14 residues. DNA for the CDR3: TGTGCCAGCAGTGAGTTAGCGGGGGGGTACGAGCAGTACTTC. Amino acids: CASSELAGGYEQYF.

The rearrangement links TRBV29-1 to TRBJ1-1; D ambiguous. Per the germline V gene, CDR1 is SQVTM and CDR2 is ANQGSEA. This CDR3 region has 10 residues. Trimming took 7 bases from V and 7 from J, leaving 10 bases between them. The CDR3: CSGYRGEAFF. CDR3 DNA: TGCAGCGGATATCGCGGTGAAGCTTTCTTT.

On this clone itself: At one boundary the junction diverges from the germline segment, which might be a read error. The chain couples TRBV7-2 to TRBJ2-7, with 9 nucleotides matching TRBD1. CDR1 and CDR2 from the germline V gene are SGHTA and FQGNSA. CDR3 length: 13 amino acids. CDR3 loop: CASSPNRGQGLSF. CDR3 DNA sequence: TGTGCCAGCAGCCCGAACAGGGGACAGGGTTTGTCCTTC. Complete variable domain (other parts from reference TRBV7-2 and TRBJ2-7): GAGVSQSPSNKVTEKGKDVELRCDPISGHTALYWYRQSLGQGLEFLIYFQGNSAPDKSGLPSDRFSAERTGGSVSTLTIQRTQQEDSAVYLCASSPNRGQGLSFGPGTRLTVT.

The CDR3 DNA is TGTGCCAGCAGTTACCCAAATACAGGGGGGTGGACTGAAGCTTTCTTT. Its translation: CASSYPNTGGWTEAFF. The chain recombines TRBV6-5 with TRBJ1-1; 8 bases align to TRBD1. V dropped 2 bases and J dropped 5; count of bases not matched to a gene: 10. Germline assignment: CDR1 MNHEY and CDR2 SVGAGI. The CDR3 extends over 16 amino acids.

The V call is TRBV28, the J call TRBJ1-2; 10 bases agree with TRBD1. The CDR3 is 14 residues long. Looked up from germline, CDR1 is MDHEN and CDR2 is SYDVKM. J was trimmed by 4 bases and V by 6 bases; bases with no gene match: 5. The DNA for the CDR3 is TGTGCCAGCAGCCCCGGGACAGGGGCCTATGGCTACACCTTC. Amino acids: CASSPGTGAYGYTF.

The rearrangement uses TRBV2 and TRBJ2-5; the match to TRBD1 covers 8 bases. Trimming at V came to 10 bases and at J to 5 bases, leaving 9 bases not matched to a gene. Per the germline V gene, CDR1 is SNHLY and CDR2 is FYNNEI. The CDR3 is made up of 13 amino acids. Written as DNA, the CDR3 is TGTGCCACACACAGGGGGGCCGACGAGACCCAGTACTTC. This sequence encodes CATHRGADETQYF.

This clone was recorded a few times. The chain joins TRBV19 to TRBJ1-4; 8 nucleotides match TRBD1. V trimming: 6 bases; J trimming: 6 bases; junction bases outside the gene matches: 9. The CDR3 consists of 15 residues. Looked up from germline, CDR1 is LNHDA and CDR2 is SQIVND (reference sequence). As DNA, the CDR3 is TGTGCCAGTAGACAACCGGGACAGGAGCATGAAAAACTGTTTTTT. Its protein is CASRQPGQEHEKLFF.

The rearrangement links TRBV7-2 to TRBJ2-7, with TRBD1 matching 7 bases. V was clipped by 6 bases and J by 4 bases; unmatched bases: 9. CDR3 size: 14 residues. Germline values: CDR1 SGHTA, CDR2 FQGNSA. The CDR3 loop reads CASSRDRAKYEQYF. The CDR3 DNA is TGTGCCAGCAGTCGAGACAGGGCGAAGTACGAGCAGTACTTC.

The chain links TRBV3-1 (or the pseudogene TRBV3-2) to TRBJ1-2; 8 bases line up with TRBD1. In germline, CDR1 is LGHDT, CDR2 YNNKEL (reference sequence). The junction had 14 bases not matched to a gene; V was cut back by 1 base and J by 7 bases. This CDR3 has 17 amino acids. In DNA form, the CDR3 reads TGTGCCAGCAGCCAAGGTGAGGGACAGGCCCCATGGGGTGGCTACACCTTC. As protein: CASSQGEGQAPWGGYTF.

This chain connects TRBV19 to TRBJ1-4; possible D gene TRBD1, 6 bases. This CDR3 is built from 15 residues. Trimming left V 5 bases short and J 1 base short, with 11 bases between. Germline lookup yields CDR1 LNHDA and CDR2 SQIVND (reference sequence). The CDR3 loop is CASSLYRETNEKLFF. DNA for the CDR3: TGTGCCAGTAGTCTCTACAGGGAAACTAATGAAAAACTGTTTTTT. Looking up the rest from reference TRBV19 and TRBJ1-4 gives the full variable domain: DGGITQSPKYLFRKEGQNVTLSCEQNLNHDAMYWYRQDPGQGLRLIYYSQIVNDFQKGDIAEGYSVSREKKESFPLTVTSAQKNPTAFYLCASSLYRETNEKLFFGSGTQLSVL.

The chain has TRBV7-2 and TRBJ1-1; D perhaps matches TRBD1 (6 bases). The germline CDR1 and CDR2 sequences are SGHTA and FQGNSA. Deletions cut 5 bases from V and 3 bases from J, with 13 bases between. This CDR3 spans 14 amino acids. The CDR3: CASSTRTVYTEAFF. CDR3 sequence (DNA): TGTGCCAGCAGCACCAGGACAGTTTACACTGAAGCTTTCTTT.

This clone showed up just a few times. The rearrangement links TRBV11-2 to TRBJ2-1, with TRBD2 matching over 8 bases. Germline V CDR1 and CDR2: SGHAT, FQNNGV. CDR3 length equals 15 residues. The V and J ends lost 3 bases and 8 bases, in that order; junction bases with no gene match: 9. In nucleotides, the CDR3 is TGTGCCAGCAGCTTCCAAGGCGGGGGGAGCGATGAGCAGTTCTTC. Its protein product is CASSFQGGGSDEQFF. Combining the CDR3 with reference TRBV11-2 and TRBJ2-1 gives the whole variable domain EAGVAQSPRYKIIEKRQSVAFWCNPISGHATLYWYQQILGQGPKLLIQFQNNGVVDDSQLPKDRFSAERLKGVDSTLKIQPAKLEDSAVYLCASSFQGGGSDEQFFGPGTRLTVL.

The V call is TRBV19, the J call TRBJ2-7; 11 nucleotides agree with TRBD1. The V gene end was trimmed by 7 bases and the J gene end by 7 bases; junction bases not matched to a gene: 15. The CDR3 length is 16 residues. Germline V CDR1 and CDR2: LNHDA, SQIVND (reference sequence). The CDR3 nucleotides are TGTGCCAGTAAGGTGAAAAGCGGACAGGGGGCTGGGGAGCAGTACTTC. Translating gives CASKVKSGQGAGEQYF.

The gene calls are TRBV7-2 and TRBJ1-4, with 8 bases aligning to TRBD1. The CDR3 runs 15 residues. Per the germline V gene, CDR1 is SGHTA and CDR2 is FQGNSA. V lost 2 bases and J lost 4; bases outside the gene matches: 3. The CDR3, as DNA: TGTGCCAGCAGCTTACAGGGGGCGAATAATGAAAAACTGTTTTTT. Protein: CASSLQGANNEKLFF.